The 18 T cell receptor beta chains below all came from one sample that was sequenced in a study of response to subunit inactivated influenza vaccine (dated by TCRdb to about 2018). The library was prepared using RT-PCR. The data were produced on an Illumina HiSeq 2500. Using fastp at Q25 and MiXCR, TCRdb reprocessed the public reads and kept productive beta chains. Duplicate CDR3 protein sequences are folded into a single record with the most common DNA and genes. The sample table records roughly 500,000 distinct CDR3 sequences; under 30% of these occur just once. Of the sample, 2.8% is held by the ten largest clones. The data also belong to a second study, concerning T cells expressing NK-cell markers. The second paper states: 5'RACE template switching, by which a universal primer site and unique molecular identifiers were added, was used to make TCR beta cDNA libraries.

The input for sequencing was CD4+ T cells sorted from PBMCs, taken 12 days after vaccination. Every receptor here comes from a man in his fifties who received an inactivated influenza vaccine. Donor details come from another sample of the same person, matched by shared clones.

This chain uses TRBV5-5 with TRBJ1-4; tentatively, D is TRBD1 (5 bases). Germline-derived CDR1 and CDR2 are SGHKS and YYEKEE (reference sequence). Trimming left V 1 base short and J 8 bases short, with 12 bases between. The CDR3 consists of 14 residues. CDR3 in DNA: TGTGCCAGCAGCTTGTACGTAAAGGGGGAAAAACTGTTTTTT. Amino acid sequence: CASSLYVKGEKLFF.

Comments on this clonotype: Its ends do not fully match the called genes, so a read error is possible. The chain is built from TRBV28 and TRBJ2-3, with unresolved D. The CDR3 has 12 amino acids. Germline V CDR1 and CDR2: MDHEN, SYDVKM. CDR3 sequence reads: CASSLSIDTQYF. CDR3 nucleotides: TGTGCCAGCAGTTTGAGCATAGATACGCAGTATTTT.

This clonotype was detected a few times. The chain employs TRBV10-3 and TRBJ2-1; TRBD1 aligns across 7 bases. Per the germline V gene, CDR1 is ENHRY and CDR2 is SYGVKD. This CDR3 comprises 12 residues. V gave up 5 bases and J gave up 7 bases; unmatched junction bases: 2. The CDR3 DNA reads TGTGCCATCAGTCGACAGGGAAATGAGCAGTTCTTC. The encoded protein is CAISRQGNEQFF.

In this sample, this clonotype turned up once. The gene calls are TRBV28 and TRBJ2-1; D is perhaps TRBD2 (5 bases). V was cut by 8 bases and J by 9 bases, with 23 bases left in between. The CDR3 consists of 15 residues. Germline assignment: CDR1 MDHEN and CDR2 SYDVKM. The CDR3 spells CASHGVNRFVGEQFF. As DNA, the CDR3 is TGTGCCAGCCACGGGGTAAATCGTTTCGTTGGTGAGCAGTTCTTC.

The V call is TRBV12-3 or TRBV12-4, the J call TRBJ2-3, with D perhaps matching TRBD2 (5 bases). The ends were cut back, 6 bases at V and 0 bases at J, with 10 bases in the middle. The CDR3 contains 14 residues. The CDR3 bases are TGTGCCAGCAGAACGGACTTAAGCACAGATACGCAGTATTTT. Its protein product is CASRTDLSTDTQYF.

The CDR3 nucleotides read TGCAGTGCTGAGCGTCCAGGGCAGCCCCAGCATTTT. This gives the protein CSAERPGQPQHF. The chain couples TRBV20-1 to TRBJ1-5, with D tentatively TRBD1 (5 bases). The CDR3 totals 12 residues. The V end was cut by 5 bases, the J end by 7 bases, with 12 bases between. CDR1 is DFQATT, CDR2 SNEGSKA, per germline (reference sequence).

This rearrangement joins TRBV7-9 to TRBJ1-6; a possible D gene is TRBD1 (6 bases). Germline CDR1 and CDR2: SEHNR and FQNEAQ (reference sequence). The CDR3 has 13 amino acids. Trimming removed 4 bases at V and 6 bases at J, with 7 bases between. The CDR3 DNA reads TGTGCCAGCAGCTCAGGGGTTAATTCACCCCTCCACTTT. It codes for CASSSGVNSPLHF.

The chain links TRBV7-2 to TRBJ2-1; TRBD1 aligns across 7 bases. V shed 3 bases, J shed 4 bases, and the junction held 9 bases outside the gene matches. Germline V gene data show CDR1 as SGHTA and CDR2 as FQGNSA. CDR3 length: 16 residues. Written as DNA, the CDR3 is TGTGCCAGCAGCTTCCAAACAGGGGATAAATACAATGAGCAGTTCTTC. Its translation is CASSFQTGDKYNEQFF.

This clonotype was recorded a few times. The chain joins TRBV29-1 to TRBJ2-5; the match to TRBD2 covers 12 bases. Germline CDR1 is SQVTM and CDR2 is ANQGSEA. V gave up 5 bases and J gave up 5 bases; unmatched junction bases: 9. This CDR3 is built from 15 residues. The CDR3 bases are TGCAGCGTTACTCCGGGACTAGCGGGTGTCGAGACCCAGTACTTC. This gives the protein CSVTPGLAGVETQYF.

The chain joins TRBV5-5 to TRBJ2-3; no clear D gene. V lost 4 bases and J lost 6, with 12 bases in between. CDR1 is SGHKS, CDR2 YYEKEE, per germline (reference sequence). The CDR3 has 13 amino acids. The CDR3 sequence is CASSVDLRDTQYF. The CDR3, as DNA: TGTGCCAGCAGCGTGGACCTTCGGGATACGCAGTATTTT.

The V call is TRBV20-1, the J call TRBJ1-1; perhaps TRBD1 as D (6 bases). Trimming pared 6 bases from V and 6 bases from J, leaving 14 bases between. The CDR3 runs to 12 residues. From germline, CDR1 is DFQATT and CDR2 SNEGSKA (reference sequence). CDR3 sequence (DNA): TGCAGTGCAACCCGGGACACTCCTGAAGCTTTCTTT. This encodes CSATRDTPEAFF.

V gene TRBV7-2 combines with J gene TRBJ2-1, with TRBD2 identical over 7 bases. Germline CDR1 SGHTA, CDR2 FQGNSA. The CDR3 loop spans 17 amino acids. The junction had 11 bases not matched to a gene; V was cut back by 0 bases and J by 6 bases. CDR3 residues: CASSLAIRGRHPNEQFF. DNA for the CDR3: TGTGCCAGCAGCTTAGCGATCCGCGGGAGACACCCCAATGAGCAGTTCTTC.

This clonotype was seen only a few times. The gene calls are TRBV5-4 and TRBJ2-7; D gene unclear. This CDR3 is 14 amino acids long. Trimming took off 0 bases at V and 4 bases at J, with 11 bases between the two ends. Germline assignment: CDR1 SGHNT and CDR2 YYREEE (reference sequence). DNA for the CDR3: TGTGCCAGCAGCTTGGACCCGGCAGCGTACGAGCAGTACTTC. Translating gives CASSLDPAAYEQYF. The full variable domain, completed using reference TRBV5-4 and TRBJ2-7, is ETGVTQSPTHLIKTRGQQVTLRCSSQSGHNTVSWYQQALGQGPQFIFQYYREEENGRGNFPPRFSGLQFPNYSSELNVNALELDDSALYLCASSLDPAAYEQYFGPGTRLTVT.

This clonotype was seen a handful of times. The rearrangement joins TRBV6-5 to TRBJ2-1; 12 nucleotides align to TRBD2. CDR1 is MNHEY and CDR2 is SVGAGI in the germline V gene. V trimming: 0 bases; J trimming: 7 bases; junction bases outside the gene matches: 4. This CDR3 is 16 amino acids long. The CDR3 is CASSYSASGGANEQFF. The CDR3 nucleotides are TGTGCCAGCAGTTACTCGGCTAGCGGGGGGGCAAATGAGCAGTTCTTC.

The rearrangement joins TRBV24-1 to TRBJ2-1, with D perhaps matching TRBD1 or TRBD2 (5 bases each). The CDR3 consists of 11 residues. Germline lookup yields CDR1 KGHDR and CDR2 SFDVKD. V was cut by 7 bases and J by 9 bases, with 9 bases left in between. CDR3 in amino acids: CATRRGTEQFF. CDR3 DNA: TGTGCCACCAGGCGAGGGACTGAGCAGTTCTTC.

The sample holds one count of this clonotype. The DNA for the CDR3 is TGTGCCAGCAGAATGGACAGGGGCGCCGGGGAGCTGTTTTTT. Residues: CASRMDRGAGELFF. The chain is built from TRBV7-2 and TRBJ2-2; TRBD1 matches 9 bases. The CDR3 extends over 14 amino acids. Looked up from germline, CDR1 is SGHTA and CDR2 is FQGNSA. V shed 6 bases, J shed 6 bases, and the junction held 5 bases outside the gene matches.

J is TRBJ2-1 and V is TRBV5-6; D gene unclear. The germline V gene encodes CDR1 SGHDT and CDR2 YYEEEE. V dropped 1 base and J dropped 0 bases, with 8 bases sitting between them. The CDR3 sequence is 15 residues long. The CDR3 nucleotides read TGTGCCAGCAGCTTGCGGAGAAGCTCCTACAATGAGCAGTTCTTC. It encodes CASSLRRSSYNEQFF.

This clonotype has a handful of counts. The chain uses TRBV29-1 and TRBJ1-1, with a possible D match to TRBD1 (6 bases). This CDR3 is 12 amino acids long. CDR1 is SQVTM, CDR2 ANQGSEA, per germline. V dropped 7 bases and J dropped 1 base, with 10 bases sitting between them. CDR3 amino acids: CSGSRGNTEAFF. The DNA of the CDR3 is TGCAGCGGGAGCAGGGGGAACACTGAAGCTTTCTTT. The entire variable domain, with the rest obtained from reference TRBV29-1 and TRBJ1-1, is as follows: SAVISQKPSRDICQRGTSLTIQCQVDSQVTMMFWYRQQPGQSLTLIATANQGSEATYESGFVIDKFPISRPNLTFSTLTVSNMSPEDSSIYLCSGSRGNTEAFFGQGTRLTVV.